Listed here are 13 T cell receptor beta chains from one sample, sequenced in a study of blood T cell repertoires in COVID-19 (dated by TCRdb to between 2020 and 2021). Libraries were made using the immunoSEQ multiplex PCR assay. TCRdb carries this immuneACCESS record with in-frame sequences only. Its versions omit some clonotypes, under half of them owing to an unresolved V gene in the studies checked, with the rest unexplained. This sample comprises about 220,000 clones, more than 75% of them detected only once. The ten largest account for around 13% of the sample. Sequencing used peripheral blood. The receptors derive from a human donor in a cohort sampled during active COVID-19.

The genes are TRBV4-1 and TRBJ2-5, with TRBD1 as a possible D gene (7 bases). The CDR3 consists of 14 residues. Germline CDR1 and CDR2: MGHRA and YSYEKL. Trimming stripped 5 bases from V and 5 bases from J, with 15 bases between. The CDR3 nucleotides read TGCGCCAGCAGCGCGGGACAGTTGGAGGAGACCCAGTACTTC. Translation gives CASSAGQLEETQYF.

The chain carries TRBV19 and TRBJ2-3; TRBD1 matches at 9 bases. V lost 5 bases to trimming and J lost 6 bases; unmatched junction nucleotides: 6. Looked up from germline, CDR1 is LNHDA and CDR2 is SQIVND (reference sequence). CDR3 length: 14 amino acids. The CDR3 DNA follows: TGTGCCAGTAGTTCCCGGGACAGGGAGGATACGCAGTATTTT. Residues: CASSSRDREDTQYF.

This chain's CDR3 is CASSPQGGGNEKLFF. As DNA, the CDR3 is TGTGCCAGTAGTCCTCAGGGCGGAGGGAATGAAAAACTGTTTTTT. The chain links TRBV19 to TRBJ1-4; possible D gene TRBD1, 5 bases. The ends were cut back, 5 bases at V and 5 bases at J, with 15 bases in the middle. Per germline, CDR1 LNHDA and CDR2 SQIVND (reference sequence). The length of the CDR3 is 15 residues.

The chain carries TRBV6-5 and TRBJ1-4; the D gene is possibly TRBD1 (6 bases). With 7 bases removed from V and 2 bases from J, the gap between germline ends came to 8 bases. The germline gives CDR1 MNHEY, CDR2 SVGAGI. The CDR3 runs 13 residues. CDR3: CASKGETNEKLFF. The CDR3, as DNA: TGTGCCAGCAAGGGGGAGACTAATGAAAAACTGTTTTTT.

J is TRBJ1-1 and V is TRBV5-5, with 8 nucleotides matching TRBD1. The V gene end was trimmed by 3 bases and the J gene end by 11 bases; junction bases not matched to a gene: 15. Germline V gives CDR1 SGHKS, CDR2 YYEKEE (reference sequence). The CDR3 contains 15 residues. CDR3 protein: CASSSTGAWAFDAFF. For the CDR3, the DNA is TGTGCCAGCAGCTCGACAGGGGCTTGGGCTTTTGACGCTTTCTTT.

The rearrangement joins TRBV29-1 to TRBJ1-3; 9 bases line up with TRBD1. V shed 7 bases and J 14 bases; nucleotides not matched to a gene: 9. There are 11 residues in the CDR3. Germline CDR1 and CDR2: SQVTM and ANQGSEA. The DNA for the CDR3 is TGCAGCGCCAACAGGGGGCCCATATTATATTTT. Amino acid sequence: CSANRGPILYF.

The chain is built from TRBV21-1 and TRBJ1-4; the listed D gene, TRBD1, was not tested against the DNA. TRBV21-1 corresponds to a pseudogene. The CDR3 sequence is 14 residues long. This chain's CDR3 is CASSRDRLAEKLFF. DNA of the CDR3: TGTGCCAGCAGCAGGGACAGGCTGGCTGAAAAACTGTTTTTT.

In its sample, this clone was seen a few times. This rearrangement joins TRBV5-5 to TRBJ2-1, with a tentative D call TRBD2 (6 bases). CDR1 and CDR2 (germline): SGHKS, YYEKEE (reference sequence). The CDR3 runs to 15 residues. Trimming took 0 bases from V and 5 from J, leaving 12 bases between them. The CDR3, as DNA: TGTGCCAGCAGCTTGGTGGCGGGGCAACACAATGAGCAGTTCTTC. It is translated as CASSLVAGQHNEQFF.

The V call is TRBV2, the J call TRBJ2-6; tentative D call: TRBD2 (6 bases). V was trimmed by 4 bases and J by 1 base, leaving 17 bases between them. Per the germline V gene, CDR1 is SNHLY and CDR2 is FYNNEI. The CDR3 extends over 18 amino acids. CDR3 loop: CASSVRRGMLSGANVLTF. In nucleotides, the CDR3 is TGTGCCAGCAGTGTGCGGCGGGGTATGTTGTCTGGGGCCAACGTCCTGACTTTC. The full variable domain, its missing parts supplied by reference TRBV2 and TRBJ2-6, is EPEVTQTPSHQVTQMGQEVILRCVPISNHLYFYWYRQILGQKVEFLVSFYNNEISEKSEIFDDQFSVERPDGSNFTLKIRSTKLEDSAMYFCASSVRRGMLSGANVLTFGAGSRLTVL.

CDR3 DNA: TGCGCCAGCAGCCAAGGGACAGGGCTGAACACTGAAGCTTTCTTT. Protein product: CASSQGTGLNTEAFF. The V call is TRBV4-1, the J call TRBJ1-1, with 8 bases fitting TRBD1. CDR1 is MGHRA, CDR2 YSYEKL, per germline. After removal of 1 base from V and 0 bases from J, the junction contained 1 base not matched to a gene. This CDR3 has 15 residues.

This chain links TRBV2 with TRBJ1-5, with 8 bases matching TRBD1. The CDR3 spans 15 residues. Germline V gene data show CDR1 as SNHLY and CDR2 as FYNNEI. The J segment lost 4 bases and the V segment lost 5 bases, leaving 7 bases of the junction unmatched. The CDR3 DNA follows: TGTGCCAGCAGTCCGACAGGGGCAATGAATCAGCCCCAGCATTTT. Protein: CASSPTGAMNQPQHF.

The V gene is TRBV2, the J gene TRBJ1-6, with TRBD1 matching 12 bases. Germline trimming cut 6 bases from V and 9 bases from J; bases unmatched to any gene: 0. This CDR3 has 13 amino acids. The V gene's germline CDR1 is SNHLY and CDR2 FYNNEI. The CDR3 is CASRGQGASPLHF. Written as DNA, the CDR3 is TGTGCCAGCAGGGGACAGGGGGCTTCACCCCTCCACTTT.

This clone turned up a few times. V is TRBV28 and J is TRBJ1-1; 8 bases map to TRBD1. Looked up from germline, CDR1 is MDHEN and CDR2 is SYDVKM. V was clipped by 10 bases and J by 3 bases; unmatched bases: 4. The CDR3 is made up of 12 amino acids. The CDR3, as DNA: TGTGCCATTACACAGGGGGACACTGAAGCTTTCTTT. Residues: CAITQGDTEAFF.